The rows below give T cell receptor beta chains drawn from one sample of a study of blood T cells in healthy people across ages. MiXCR, run by TCRdb on the 5' RACE reads, gives a single entry per CDR3 protein. The sample consists of about 970,000 distinct CDR3 sequences, roughly half of them appearing once. Input material: blood. All receptors come from a woman in her fifties or sixties in good health. CDR3s include the opening cysteine and the closing phenylalanine or tryptophan. D genes are given only for firm matches. Size tells how often a clone was seen (once, few, many) or the class of an expanded clone, and some rows leave it out.

NA,TRBV3-1,TRBJ1-2,TRBD1,TGTGCCAGCAGCAACCAGGGGGGGTCCCTCTATGGCTACACCTTC,CASSNQGGSLYGYTF
NA,TRBV4-1,TRBJ2-7,TRBD1,TGCGCCAGCAGCTACAGCGACAGGGCCTACGAGCAGTACTTC,CASSYSDRAYEQYF
NA,TRBV25-1,TRBJ2-7,NA,TGTGCCAGCAGTGAAGGGGGGACCGGCAGCTCCTACGAGCAGTACTTC,CASSEGGTGSSYEQYF
few,TRBV15,TRBJ2-3,TRBD2,TGTGCCACCAGCAGAGATCCGTCTAGCGGGAGAGATACGCAGTATTTT,CATSRDPSSGRDTQYF
NA,TRBV18,TRBJ2-5,NA,TGTGCCAGCTCACCAAGGCCGGACCAAGAGACCCAGTACTTC,CASSPRPDQETQYF
NA,TRBV12-3/TRBV12-4,TRBJ1-1,NA,TGTGCCAGCAGTTTGCTCAGCCACACTGAAGCTTTCTTT,CASSLLSHTEAFF
few,TRBV20-1,TRBJ2-7,NA,TGCAGTGCTAGTGCGGGACAATTTCCCTACGAGCAGTACTTC,CSASAGQFPYEQYF
few,TRBV10-3,TRBJ2-6,TRBD1,TGTGCCATCAAAGGGACAGGGAGCTCTGGGGCCAACGTCCTGACTTTC,CAIKGTGSSGANVLTF
NA,TRBV7-2,TRBJ1-5,NA,TGTGCCAGCAGCTTAAGGGGGATGGATCAGCCCCAGCATTTT,CASSLRGMDQPQHF
NA,TRBV6-5,TRBJ2-1,NA,TGTGCCACCCACCCGGGACTCCTCTACAATGAGCAGTTCTTC,CATHPGLLYNEQFF
NA,TRBV3-1,TRBJ2-1,TRBD2,TGTGCCAGCAGCCGAACGGGACTAGCGCGGGGTGAGCAGTTCTTC,CASSRTGLARGEQFF
once,TRBV4-3,TRBJ1-1,TRBD1,TGCGCCAGCAGCCACGGGGACAGGGCTGAAGCTTTCTTT,CASSHGDRAEAFF
NA,TRBV29-1,TRBJ2-5,NA,TGCAGCCCTCAGCGATTTCAGGGGATCCAAGAGACCCAGTACTTC,CSPQRFQGIQETQYF
once,TRBV5-1,TRBJ2-7,TRBD2,TGCGCCAGCAGCTTGGCCGCGCCAGGACTAGCGGGCTCCTACGAGCAGTACTTC,CASSLAAPGLAGSYEQYF
NA,TRBV15,TRBJ2-7,TRBD2,TGTGCCACCAGGGGACTAGCGGGAGATCGGGAGCAGTACTTC,CATRGLAGDREQYF
few,TRBV20-1,TRBJ2-1,NA,TGCAGTGCGGCGAGGCTCGCTTACAATGAGCAGTTCTTC,CSAARLAYNEQFF
NA,TRBV12-3/TRBV12-4,TRBJ1-2,NA,TGTGCCAGCAGTTCGCACTCTAGCATAGCTAACTATGGCTACACCTTC,CASSSHSSIANYGYTF
NA,TRBV28,TRBJ2-3,NA,TGTGCCAGCACCGGACAGTCTAGCACAGATACGCAGTATTTT,CASTGQSSTDTQYF
NA,TRBV7-2,TRBJ2-2,NA,TGTGCCAGCAGCTCGCCGAACACCGGGGAGCTGTTTTTT,CASSSPNTGELFF
NA,TRBV20-1,TRBJ2-7,TRBD1,TGCAGTGCTGGAACGGGACAGGGTTTTGGTCACGAGCAGTACTTC,CSAGTGQGFGHEQYF
NA,TRBV7-8,TRBJ2-3,NA,TGTGCCAGCAGCCCACATATGCGGCGGGGCACAGATACGCAGTATTTT,CASSPHMRRGTDTQYF
few,TRBV27,TRBJ1-2,NA,TGTGCCAGCAGCTGGGGCAGCAAGTATGGCTACACCTTC,CASSWGSKYGYTF
NA,TRBV4-1,TRBJ2-7,NA,TGCGCCAGCAGCCAACCGGGACACCTCTCCTACGAGCAGTACTTC,CASSQPGHLSYEQYF
few,TRBV14,TRBJ2-1,TRBD1,TGTGCCAGCAGCCAATGGCAGGGGGCGAACAATGAGCAGTTCTTC,CASSQWQGANNEQFF
NA,TRBV5-1,TRBJ2-3,TRBD1,TGCGCCAGCAGCTTGGAGGGACAGGATTACAATGAGCAGTATTTT,CASSLEGQDYNEQYF
NA,TRBV10-2,TRBJ2-7,NA,TGCGCCAGCAGTGGGACCCCGGGACACGCCTACGAGCAGTACTTC,CASSGTPGHAYEQYF
NA,TRBV28,TRBJ2-1,NA,TGTGCCAGCGGATATAGCGTTCCTAGCAATGAGCAGTTCTTC,CASGYSVPSNEQFF
NA,TRBV4-3,TRBJ1-2,TRBD1,TGCGCCAGCAGCCAAGATCGAGGGACAGGGAACTATGGCTACACCTTC,CASSQDRGTGNYGYTF
NA,TRBV4-1,TRBJ2-7,TRBD1,TGCGCCAGCAGCCACAGGACAGGACGCTACGAGCAGTACTTC,CASSHRTGRYEQYF
many,TRBV29-1,TRBJ2-4,TRBD2,TGCAGCGTTGCCCAGCGGGAGCACCACTCTAACATTCAGTACTTC,CSVAQREHHSNIQYF
few,TRBV6-5,TRBJ2-7,NA,TGTGCCAGCAGACAGCGGACTTCCCTCAGCTACGAGCAGTACTTC,CASRQRTSLSYEQYF
few,TRBV7-9,TRBJ1-4,TRBD1,TGTGCCAGCAGCCCACCGGGACAGGCTAATGAAAAACTGTTTTTT,CASSPPGQANEKLFF
once,TRBV20-1,TRBJ2-7,NA,TGCAGTGCCGCCGGACTACAATTCTCCTACGAGCAGTACTTC,CSAAGLQFSYEQYF
once,TRBV10-3,TRBJ2-5,TRBD2,TGTGCCAGTGGGGGTAGCGGGAGTGGATTCAATGAGCAGTACTTC,CASGGSGSGFNEQYF
NA,TRBV29-1,TRBJ2-3,NA,TGCAGCGCCTGGTGGTCCACAGATACGCAGTATTTT,CSAWWSTDTQYF
few,TRBV20-1,TRBJ2-3,TRBD2,TGCAGTGCTAGACCAACTGGGCTAGCGGGAGTTGCAGATACGCAGTATTTT,CSARPTGLAGVADTQYF